Listed below are T cell receptor beta chains from one sample, sequenced in a study of blood T cell repertoires in COVID-19. Produced via immunoSEQ multiplex PCR; TCRdb's table is partial and in-frame only. The table has some 170,000 clones, around four fifths seen once. The sample consisted of peripheral blood. The receptors derive from a man in his 70s with acute or convalescent COVID-19. CDR3s include the opening cysteine and the closing phenylalanine or tryptophan. A D gene is named only where the DNA matches it firmly. Clone size is given for some rows only: seen once, a few or many times, or a class if the clone is expanded.

j_gene: TRBJ2-3
abundance: NA
d_gene: TRBD2
v_gene: TRBV7-2
CDR3nt: TGTGCCAGCAGCCAGTTACCTAGCGGGAGTCCTAGCACAGATACGCAGTATTTT
CDR3aa: CASSQLPSGSPSTDTQYF

j_gene: TRBJ2-2
abundance: NA
d_gene: NA
v_gene: TRBV7-8
CDR3nt: TGTGCCAGCAGCTTAGTCAGGGGCGACACCGGGGAGCTGTTTTTT
CDR3aa: CASSLVRGDTGELFF

j_gene: TRBJ1-5
abundance: NA
d_gene: NA
v_gene: TRBV9
CDR3nt: TGTGCCAGCAGCGCCGGACAGAATCAGCCCCAGCATTTT
CDR3aa: CASSAGQNQPQHF

j_gene: TRBJ1-2
abundance: NA
d_gene: NA
v_gene: TRBV9
CDR3nt: TGTGCCAGCAGCGTAGAGTCTGGACAGATCTTCTTC
CDR3aa: CASSVESGQIFF

j_gene: TRBJ1-5
abundance: few
d_gene: TRBD1
v_gene: TRBV18
CDR3nt: TGTGCCAGCTCACCGGGCCAGGGGGTTGATCAGCCCCAGCATTTT
CDR3aa: CASSPGQGVDQPQHF

j_gene: TRBJ1-6
abundance: NA
d_gene: NA
v_gene: TRBV4-3
CDR3nt: TGCGCCAGCAGCCAAGCAAATTCACCCCTCCACTTT
CDR3aa: CASSQANSPLHF

j_gene: TRBJ1-2
abundance: NA
d_gene: NA
v_gene: TRBV12-5
CDR3nt: TGTGCTAGTGGACAGGGTGATGGCTACACCTTC
CDR3aa: CASGQGDGYTF

j_gene: TRBJ2-5
abundance: NA
d_gene: TRBD2
v_gene: TRBV30
CDR3nt: TGTGCCTGGAGTGTCCGGGGGGGGACTAGCGGGAGCCGTCCAGAGACCCAGTACTTC
CDR3aa: CAWSVRGGTSGSRPETQYF

j_gene: TRBJ1-1
abundance: NA
d_gene: NA
v_gene: TRBV28
CDR3nt: TGTGCCAGCAGTCCGCCAGGGAACACTGAAGCTTTCTTT
CDR3aa: CASSPPGNTEAFF

j_gene: TRBJ1-2
abundance: once
d_gene: NA
v_gene: TRBV19
CDR3nt: TGTGCCAGTAGCCTCCGGTCGGCTAACTATGGCTACACCTTC
CDR3aa: CASSLRSANYGYTF

j_gene: TRBJ2-5
abundance: NA
d_gene: TRBD1
v_gene: TRBV5-1
CDR3nt: TGCGCCAGCAGCCCACAGGGGTGGGATGAGACCCAGTACTTC
CDR3aa: CASSPQGWDETQYF

j_gene: TRBJ1-2
abundance: NA
d_gene: NA
v_gene: TRBV30
CDR3nt: TGTGCCTGGGGGCGGGGGGGAAATAACTATGGCTACACCTTC
CDR3aa: CAWGRGGNNYGYTF

j_gene: TRBJ2-7
abundance: once
d_gene: NA
v_gene: TRBV12-3/TRBV12-4
CDR3nt: TGTGCCAGCAGTTCAGAAACCTACGAGCAGTACTTC
CDR3aa: CASSSETYEQYF

j_gene: TRBJ2-7
abundance: NA
d_gene: NA
v_gene: TRBV2
CDR3nt: TGTGCCACCAAAAGTACGGGGGTGGTTTACGAGCAGTACTTC
CDR3aa: CATKSTGVVYEQYF

j_gene: TRBJ1-1
abundance: NA
d_gene: NA
v_gene: TRBV7-9
CDR3nt: TGTGCCAGCAGTGACGAGAAAAGCAGGACTGAAGCTTTCTTT
CDR3aa: CASSDEKSRTEAFF

j_gene: TRBJ2-2
abundance: few
d_gene: TRBD2
v_gene: TRBV7-9
CDR3nt: TGTGCCAGCAGCTTACCAGCGGGGGCCGGGGAGCTGTTTTTT
CDR3aa: CASSLPAGAGELFF

j_gene: TRBJ2-7
abundance: NA
d_gene: TRBD1
v_gene: TRBV11-3
CDR3nt: TGTGCCAGCAGCTTAGGTACCGGGACAGGGGTCAACGAGCAGTACTTC
CDR3aa: CASSLGTGTGVNEQYF

j_gene: TRBJ1-6
abundance: once
d_gene: NA
v_gene: TRBV5-1
CDR3nt: TGCGCCAGCAGCTTCCAAGGGGCTTATAATTCACCCCTCCACTTT
CDR3aa: CASSFQGAYNSPLHF

j_gene: TRBJ2-5
abundance: NA
d_gene: NA
v_gene: TRBV3-1/TRBV3-2
CDR3nt: TGTGCCAGCAGCCAAGGTACGGGACAACAAGAGACCCAGTACTTC
CDR3aa: CASSQGTGQQETQYF

j_gene: TRBJ2-5
abundance: NA
d_gene: NA
v_gene: TRBV5-4
CDR3nt: TGTGCCAGCAGCTTGATCAGTCGGGAACGGACCCAGTACTTC
CDR3aa: CASSLISRERTQYF

j_gene: TRBJ1-2
abundance: NA
d_gene: NA
v_gene: TRBV29-1
CDR3nt: TGCAGCGCCGGAGCGGGGGGCCTGGACTACACCTTC
CDR3aa: CSAGAGGLDYTF

j_gene: TRBJ1-5
abundance: few
d_gene: NA
v_gene: TRBV7-9
CDR3nt: TGTGCCAGCAGCTTATATGGGCCCCAGCCCCAGCATTTT
CDR3aa: CASSLYGPQPQHF

j_gene: TRBJ1-1
abundance: once
d_gene: NA
v_gene: TRBV7-2
CDR3nt: TGTGCCAGCAGCTTACGTGGGAGGGGAACTGAAGCTTTCTTT
CDR3aa: CASSLRGRGTEAFF

j_gene: TRBJ2-1
abundance: NA
d_gene: TRBD2
v_gene: TRBV6-5
CDR3nt: TGTGCCAGCAAGGCTAGCGGGCCCTCCTACAATGAGCAGTTCTTC
CDR3aa: CASKASGPSYNEQFF

j_gene: TRBJ2-6
abundance: few
d_gene: NA
v_gene: TRBV27
CDR3nt: TGTGCCAGCAGTAAACAGGGAGCTGGGGCCAACGTCCTGACTTTC
CDR3aa: CASSKQGAGANVLTF

j_gene: TRBJ2-2
abundance: many
d_gene: NA
v_gene: TRBV19
CDR3nt: TGTGCCAGTAGTTCGCCGGGACAAAACACCGGGGAGCTGTTTTTT
CDR3aa: CASSSPGQNTGELFF

j_gene: TRBJ2-5
abundance: NA
d_gene: NA
v_gene: TRBV28
CDR3nt: TGTGCCAGCAGTTTGGGGGCAGGTCAGGGGACCCAGTACTTC
CDR3aa: CASSLGAGQGTQYF

j_gene: TRBJ1-5
abundance: NA
d_gene: NA
v_gene: TRBV5-8
CDR3nt: TGTGCCAGCAGCCTGCAGGGCGGGGGCAATCAGCCCCAGCATTTT
CDR3aa: CASSLQGGGNQPQHF

j_gene: TRBJ1-1
abundance: few
d_gene: NA
v_gene: TRBV6-6
CDR3nt: TGTGCCAGCAGTCAGAGGGTAGGCAGTATGAACACTGAAGCTTTCTTT
CDR3aa: CASSQRVGSMNTEAFF

j_gene: TRBJ1-5
abundance: NA
d_gene: TRBD1
v_gene: TRBV12-5
CDR3nt: TGTGCTAGTGGAGCCGACAGGGTCCATCAGCCCCAGCATTTT
CDR3aa: CASGADRVHQPQHF

j_gene: TRBJ1-1
abundance: NA
d_gene: TRBD1
v_gene: TRBV6-5
CDR3nt: TGTGCCAGCGAAGGACAGGGGGCTGGTAACACTGAAGCTTTCTTT
CDR3aa: CASEGQGAGNTEAFF

j_gene: TRBJ2-2
abundance: NA
d_gene: NA
v_gene: TRBV11-2
CDR3nt: TGTGCCAGCAGCTTAGTGACGGTAGCCAGCACCGGGGAGCTGTTTTTT
CDR3aa: CASSLVTVASTGELFF

j_gene: TRBJ1-4
abundance: NA
d_gene: TRBD1
v_gene: TRBV6-5
CDR3nt: TGTGCCAGCAGTATCAGGGGGCTTACAAATGAAAAACTGTTTTTT
CDR3aa: CASSIRGLTNEKLFF

j_gene: TRBJ1-2
abundance: NA
d_gene: NA
v_gene: TRBV21-1
CDR3nt: TGTGCCAGCAGCATGGACAGGGGGCGCTCTGGCTACACCTTC
CDR3aa: CASSMDRGRSGYTF

j_gene: TRBJ1-1
abundance: NA
d_gene: TRBD1
v_gene: TRBV10-2
CDR3nt: TGCGCCAGCAGAGGTACAGGGGCCCTCACTGAAGCTTTCTTT
CDR3aa: CASRGTGALTEAFF

j_gene: TRBJ2-2
abundance: NA
d_gene: NA
v_gene: TRBV7-9
CDR3nt: TGTGCCAGCAGCCCGCGGGACAGAGCTATAGGGGAGCTGTTTTTT
CDR3aa: CASSPRDRAIGELFF

j_gene: TRBJ1-2
abundance: NA
d_gene: TRBD1
v_gene: TRBV19
CDR3nt: TGTGCCAGTAATCACAGGGGGTCTAGAGATGGCTACACCTTC
CDR3aa: CASNHRGSRDGYTF

j_gene: TRBJ1-1
abundance: few
d_gene: TRBD1
v_gene: TRBV27
CDR3nt: TGTGCCAGCAGTTATGTGGACAGGGTAACTGAAGCTTTCTTT
CDR3aa: CASSYVDRVTEAFF

j_gene: TRBJ2-2
abundance: NA
d_gene: NA
v_gene: TRBV2
CDR3nt: TGTGCCAGCAGTGAAGAGGTTGGAGGGGCCGGGGAGCTGTTTTTT
CDR3aa: CASSEEVGGAGELFF

j_gene: TRBJ1-5
abundance: NA
d_gene: NA
v_gene: TRBV2
CDR3nt: TGTGCCAGCCGACTGGGACTGTACTCTAATCAGCCCCAGCATTTT
CDR3aa: CASRLGLYSNQPQHF

j_gene: TRBJ2-7
abundance: NA
d_gene: TRBD2
v_gene: TRBV25-1
CDR3nt: TGTGCCAGCAGTTCCCGGACTAGCGGGGGCGGAGAGCAGTACTTC
CDR3aa: CASSSRTSGGGEQYF

j_gene: TRBJ1-4
abundance: once
d_gene: TRBD1
v_gene: TRBV28
CDR3nt: TGTGCCAGCAGGCGACAGGGGGATGGTGAAAAACTGTTTTTT
CDR3aa: CASRRQGDGEKLFF

j_gene: TRBJ1-3
abundance: NA
d_gene: NA
v_gene: TRBV6-5
CDR3nt: TGTGCCAGCAGCCTATCGGACACCCGAAACACCATATATTTT
CDR3aa: CASSLSDTRNTIYF

j_gene: TRBJ1-2
abundance: NA
d_gene: NA
v_gene: TRBV19
CDR3nt: TGTGCCAGTAGTATGACAGGTCGTTCCCCCAACTATGGCTACACCTTC
CDR3aa: CASSMTGRSPNYGYTF

j_gene: TRBJ2-7
abundance: NA
d_gene: TRBD2
v_gene: TRBV7-8
CDR3nt: TGTGCCAGCAGCTTGGGACTAGCGGGAGGATACTACGAGCAGTACTTC
CDR3aa: CASSLGLAGGYYEQYF

j_gene: TRBJ1-6
abundance: NA
d_gene: TRBD1
v_gene: TRBV19
CDR3nt: TGTGCCAGTAGTGGGGGACAGGGTCGCTCACCCCTCCACTTT
CDR3aa: CASSGGQGRSPLHF

j_gene: TRBJ1-5
abundance: NA
d_gene: TRBD1
v_gene: TRBV5-4
CDR3nt: TGTGCCAGCAGCTTCTCGACAGGGGGAAATCGCAATCAGCCCCAGCATTTT
CDR3aa: CASSFSTGGNRNQPQHF

j_gene: TRBJ2-7
abundance: few
d_gene: TRBD1
v_gene: TRBV19
CDR3nt: TGTGCCAGTAGTATCCTGCCAGGGGGCTACGAGCAGTACTTC
CDR3aa: CASSILPGGYEQYF

j_gene: TRBJ1-5
abundance: NA
d_gene: NA
v_gene: TRBV28
CDR3nt: TGTGCCAGCAGCCCACCTGGGCCCGGGGGACAGCCCCAGCATTTT
CDR3aa: CASSPPGPGGQPQHF

j_gene: TRBJ1-5
abundance: once
d_gene: NA
v_gene: TRBV3-1/TRBV3-2
CDR3nt: TGTGCCAGCAGCCTGAGTAGAGGTCAGGAGGAGGATCAGCCCCAGCATTTT
CDR3aa: CASSLSRGQEEDQPQHF

j_gene: TRBJ1-5
abundance: few
d_gene: NA
v_gene: TRBV2
CDR3nt: TGTGCCAGCAGTGAAAGGCAGGGTAGCAATCAGCCCCAGCATTTT
CDR3aa: CASSERQGSNQPQHF

j_gene: TRBJ2-3
abundance: NA
d_gene: TRBD1
v_gene: TRBV5-1
CDR3nt: TGCGCCAGCAGGTATTACAGGGGGTCGGCCACAGATACGCAGTATTTT
CDR3aa: CASRYYRGSATDTQYF

j_gene: TRBJ2-1
abundance: NA
d_gene: NA
v_gene: TRBV6-1
CDR3nt: TGTGCCAGCAGTTATCAGGGGAGCAATGAGCAGTTCTTC
CDR3aa: CASSYQGSNEQFF

j_gene: TRBJ1-2
abundance: NA
d_gene: NA
v_gene: TRBV19
CDR3nt: TGTGCCAGTAGTAACCCTACAGGAGGCTACACCTTC
CDR3aa: CASSNPTGGYTF

j_gene: TRBJ2-5
abundance: NA
d_gene: TRBD2
v_gene: TRBV11-3
CDR3nt: TGTGCCAGCAGCTTATATGCTAGCGGGGCCCAAGAGACCCAGTACTTC
CDR3aa: CASSLYASGAQETQYF